This T cell receptor (beta chain) comes out of a study of STAT5B mutations in CD4+ large granular lymphocyte leukemia (dated by TCRdb to about 2022). Notes on the research overall: When cryopreserved patient cells were available, CD8+ cells were depleted as a first step, and selection with anti-CD4 microbeads followed. The study compared the TCRbeta repertoires of patients with CD4+ T-cell large granular lymphocyte leukemia against the TCRbeta repertoires of healthy blood donors. Flow cytometry on FACSCanto II or FACSVerse confirmed that purified fractions exceeded 95% purity among lymphocytes.

CD4+ T-LGLL patients were recruited from hematology units in Padova (Italy), Helsinki (Finland) and Shinshu (Japan). Depending on sample availability, patient samples were obtained as bead-purified CD4+, CD4+CD8+, CD57+ or CD56+ fractions, or as unselected PBMC. The TCRbeta data from patients were combined with somatic STAT5B mutation profiles that came from deep amplicon sequencing of the same DNA. All TCR-sequenced material derived from peripheral blood: patient blood samples and healthy donor buffy coats. Peripheral blood mononuclear cells were isolated by Ficoll-Hypaque gradient centrifugation. Genomic DNA was extracted using the Gentra Puregene Cell and Tissue kit, and a Qubit 2.0 fluorometer was used to quantify it. The investigation overall reported the following: The data were not HLA-matched, and the relatively small sample size could explain the higher clonality seen in CD4+ compared with CD8+ T-LGLL. The main leukemic clonotypes were found to be private to each patient, although about a quarter of the main leukemic clonotypes were detected at low frequency in the non-leukemic repertoires of other patients. Compared with healthy CD4+ repertoires, CD4-sorted patient repertoires appeared more clonal, and this difference remained even after the putative leukemic clones were removed. Patient cell sources were heterogeneous, and only five to seven CD4-sorted patient samples entered the clonality comparison with healthy controls. TRBV06-family usage was enriched among the top patient clones (8/27) compared with healthy controls (2/35).

As regards this clone: What this receptor recognizes is not known. No much larger clone is present one base from it, and per-base qualities are unavailable.

The immunoSEQ assay at survey resolution was applied to genomic DNA for sequencing of TCRbeta rearrangements. The authors' analysis ran thus. Clonotypes above 5% of the repertoire were treated as putative leukemic clones, yielding over 45 across around 30 patients. A lowest detectable productive clonotype frequency of 2.59 x 10-5 was observed in the TCR sequencing data. Only productive TCRbeta rearrangements, defined as complete and in-frame sequences, were included in the analyses. Sample clonality was computed as Simpson clonality in the immunoSEQ Analyzer version 3.0. Clones were grouped by frequency into very rare, small, medium, large (1-20%) or hyperexpanded (>20%) categories. OLGA 1.2.3 estimated generation probabilities, VDJtools produced V-gene circos plots, VDJdb was queried for specificities, and GLIPH identified CDR3 motifs. TCRdb mirrors the immuneACCESS table, restricted to in-frame sequences. Some clones are absent from its copies; in checked studies, under half trace to an unresolved V gene, and the reason for the others is unknown. From that table come the V and J calls and clone size; the DNA was used to work out D and trimming. Across this sample there are 4,000 to 6,000 clones, with 88% seen only once. 75% of the sample is held by the ten biggest clonotypes.

V is pared back by 5 bases and J by 1 base, with 16 bases lying between the germline termini. From cysteine to phenylalanine, the CDR3 is 16 amino acids long. The sequence is cut down to CDR3 DNA, 48 bases in frame from base 1. The germline V gene (reference sequence) specifies PRHDT as CDR1 and FYEKMQ as CDR2. This receptor chain uses TRBV13 and TRBJ2-3; possibly the D gene is TRBD1, per 6 matching bases. The receptor's source is a man aged 40-55 years with CD4+ T-cell large granular lymphocyte leukemia. The sequenced sample consisted of PBMCs. This receptor carries the CDR3 CASSPGGRQGTDTQYF. The bases read TGTGCCAGCAGCCCTGGGGGACGACAGGGCACAGATACGCAGTATTTT.